The source of this TCR beta chain is a study of cytomegalovirus exposure and HLA in healthy donors. Generated by immunoSEQ multiplex PCR, the TCRdb table keeps only in-frame clones and is missing some. Among 100,000 or so clones, about 95% were seen once, and the ten largest hold 0.85% to 0.95%. Study observations and caveats: The study put 150 to 200 TCR beta chains on its list as cytomegalovirus-associated. First-cohort TCR clusters tended to co-occur in the 130 or so validation repertoires, a later analysis found.

This CDR3 has 15 residues. Germline CDR1 is SGDLS and CDR2 is YYNGEE. J was trimmed by 2 bases and V by 0 bases; bases with no gene match: 2. With regard to this clone: Its cognate antigen is unknown.

The sequenced material came from PBMCs. The TCR sequence derives from a woman between 18 and 30 years old in good health and CMV-seronegative. The chain links TRBV9 to TRBJ2-1; 7 bases agree with TRBD2. The CDR3 spells CASSVGEGTYNEQFF. CDR3 in DNA: TGTGCCAGCAGCGTAGGGGAGGGAACCTACAATGAGCAGTTCTTC.